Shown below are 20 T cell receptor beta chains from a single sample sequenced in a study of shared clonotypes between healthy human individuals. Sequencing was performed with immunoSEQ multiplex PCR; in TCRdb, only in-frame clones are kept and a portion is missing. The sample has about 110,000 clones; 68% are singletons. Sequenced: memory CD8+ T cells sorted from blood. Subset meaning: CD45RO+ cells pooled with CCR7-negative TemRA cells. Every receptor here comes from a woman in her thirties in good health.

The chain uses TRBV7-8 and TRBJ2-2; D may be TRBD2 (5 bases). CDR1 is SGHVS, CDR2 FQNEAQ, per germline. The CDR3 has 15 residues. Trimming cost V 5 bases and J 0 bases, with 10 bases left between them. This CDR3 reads CASSLGSTNTGELFF. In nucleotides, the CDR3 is TGTGCCAGCAGCCTAGGGAGTACGAACACCGGGGAGCTGTTTTTT.

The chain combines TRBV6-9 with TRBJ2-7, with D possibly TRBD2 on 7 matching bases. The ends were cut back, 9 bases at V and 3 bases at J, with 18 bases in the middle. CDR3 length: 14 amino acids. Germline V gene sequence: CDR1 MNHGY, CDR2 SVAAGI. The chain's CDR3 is CARPPTGRVYEQYF. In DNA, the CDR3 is TGTGCCAGACCCCCCACAGGGAGGGTCTACGAGCAGTACTTC.

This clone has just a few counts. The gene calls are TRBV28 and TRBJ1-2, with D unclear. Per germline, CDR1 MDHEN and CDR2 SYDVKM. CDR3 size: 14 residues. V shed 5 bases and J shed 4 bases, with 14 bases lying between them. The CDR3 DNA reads TGTGCCAGCAGTCCCCGGGCCCGCATCTATGGCTACACCTTC. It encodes CASSPRARIYGYTF.

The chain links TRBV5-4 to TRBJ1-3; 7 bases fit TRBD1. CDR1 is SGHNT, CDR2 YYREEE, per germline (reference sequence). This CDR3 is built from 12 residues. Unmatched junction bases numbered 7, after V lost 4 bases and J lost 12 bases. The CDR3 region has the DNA TGTGCCAGCAGCCACCAAACAGGGGTCATATATTTT. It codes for CASSHQTGVIYF.

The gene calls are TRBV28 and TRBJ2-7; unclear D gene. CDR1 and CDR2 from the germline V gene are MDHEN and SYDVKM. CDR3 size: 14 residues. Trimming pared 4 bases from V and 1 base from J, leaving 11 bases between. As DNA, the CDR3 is TGTGCCAGCAGTTCGTTGGCAGGTTCCTACGAGCAGTACTTC. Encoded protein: CASSSLAGSYEQYF. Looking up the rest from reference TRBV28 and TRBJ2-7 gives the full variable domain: DVKVTQSSRYLVKRTGEKVFLECVQDMDHENMFWYRQDPGLGLRLIYFSYDVKMKEKGDIPEGYSVSREKKERFSLILESASTNQTSMYLCASSSLAGSYEQYFGPGTRLTVT.

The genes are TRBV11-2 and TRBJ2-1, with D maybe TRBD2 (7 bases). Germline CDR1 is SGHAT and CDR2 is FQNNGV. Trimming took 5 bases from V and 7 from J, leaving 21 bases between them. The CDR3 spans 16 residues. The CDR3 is CASSLLGGAPRNEQFF. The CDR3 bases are TGTGCCAGCAGCCTCTTGGGGGGGGCACCTAGGAATGAGCAGTTCTTC.

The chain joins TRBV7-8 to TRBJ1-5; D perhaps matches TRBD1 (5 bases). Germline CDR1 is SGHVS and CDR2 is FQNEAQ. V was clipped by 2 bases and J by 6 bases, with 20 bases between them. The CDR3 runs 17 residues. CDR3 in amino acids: CASSLYPEGGEGQPQHF. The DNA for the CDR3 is TGTGCCAGCAGCTTATACCCGGAGGGAGGGGAAGGTCAGCCCCAGCATTTT.

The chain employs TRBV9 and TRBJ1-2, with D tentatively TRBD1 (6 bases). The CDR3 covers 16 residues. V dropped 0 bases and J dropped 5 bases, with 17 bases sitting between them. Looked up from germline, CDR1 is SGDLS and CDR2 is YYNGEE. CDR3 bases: TGTGCCAGCAGCGTAGCTAATACAGGGACGGAGTATGGCTACACCTTC. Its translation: CASSVANTGTEYGYTF.

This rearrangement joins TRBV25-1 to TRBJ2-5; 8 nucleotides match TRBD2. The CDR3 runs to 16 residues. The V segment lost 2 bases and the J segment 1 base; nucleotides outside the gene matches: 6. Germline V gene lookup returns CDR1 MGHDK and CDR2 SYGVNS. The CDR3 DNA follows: TGTGCCAGCAGTGAACCGAGGCTAGCGGGCCAAGAGACCCAGTACTTC. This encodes CASSEPRLAGQETQYF.

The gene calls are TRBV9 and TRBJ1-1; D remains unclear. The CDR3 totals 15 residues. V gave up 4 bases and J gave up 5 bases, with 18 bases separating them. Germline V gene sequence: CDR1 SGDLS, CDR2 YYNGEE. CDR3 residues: CASSPFLGGGTEAFF. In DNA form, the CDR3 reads TGTGCCAGCAGCCCCTTTCTAGGAGGCGGTACTGAAGCTTTCTTT.

The CDR3 DNA reads as TGTGCCAGTTTTAGCCAGGGCCGGGAGCAGTACTTC. Translated: CASFSQGREQYF. This chain joins TRBV6-5 and TRBJ2-7, with D tentatively TRBD1 (5 bases). Trimming pared 9 bases from V and 7 bases from J, leaving 16 bases between. This CDR3 comprises 12 residues. Germline values: CDR1 MNHEY, CDR2 SVGAGI.

The CDR3 is CASSLGLGEASYEQYF. For the CDR3, the DNA is TGCGCCAGCAGCTTGGGACTCGGCGAGGCGTCCTACGAGCAGTACTTC. V gene TRBV5-1 combines with J gene TRBJ2-7; D call uncertain. Germline CDR1 and CDR2: SGHRS and YFSETQ. V was trimmed by 0 bases and J by 1 base, leaving 14 bases between them. The CDR3 covers 16 residues.

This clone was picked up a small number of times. The CDR3 protein is CASRGAGASANYGYTF. CDR3 nucleotide sequence: TGTGCCAGTAGAGGGGCAGGGGCGTCGGCTAACTATGGCTACACCTTC. The chain has TRBV19 and TRBJ1-2; tentative D call: TRBD1 (6 bases). V lost 6 bases to trimming and J lost 0 bases, with 17 bases between them. Germline V gene sequence: CDR1 LNHDA, CDR2 SQIVND (reference sequence). This CDR3 comprises 16 residues.

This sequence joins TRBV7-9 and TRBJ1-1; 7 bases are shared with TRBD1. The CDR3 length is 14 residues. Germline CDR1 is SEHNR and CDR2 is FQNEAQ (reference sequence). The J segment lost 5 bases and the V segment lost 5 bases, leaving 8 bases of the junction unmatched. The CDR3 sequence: CASSLDRAGTEAFF. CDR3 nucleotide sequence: TGTGCCAGCAGCCTAGACAGGGCTGGAACTGAAGCTTTCTTT.

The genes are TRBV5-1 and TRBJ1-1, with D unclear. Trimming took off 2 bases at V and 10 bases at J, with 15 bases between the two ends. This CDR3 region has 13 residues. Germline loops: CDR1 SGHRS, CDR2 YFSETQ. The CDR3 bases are TGCGCCAGCAGCTTTTGGCCCCGATTGAGAGCTTTCTTT. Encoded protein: CASSFWPRLRAFF.

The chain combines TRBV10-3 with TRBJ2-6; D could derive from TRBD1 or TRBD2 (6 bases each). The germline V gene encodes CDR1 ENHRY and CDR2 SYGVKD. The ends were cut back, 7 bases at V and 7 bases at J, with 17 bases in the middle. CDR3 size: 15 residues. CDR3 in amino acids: CAITPRRGVANVLTF. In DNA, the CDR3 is TGTGCCATCACTCCCCGGAGGGGGGTTGCCAACGTCCTGACTTTC.

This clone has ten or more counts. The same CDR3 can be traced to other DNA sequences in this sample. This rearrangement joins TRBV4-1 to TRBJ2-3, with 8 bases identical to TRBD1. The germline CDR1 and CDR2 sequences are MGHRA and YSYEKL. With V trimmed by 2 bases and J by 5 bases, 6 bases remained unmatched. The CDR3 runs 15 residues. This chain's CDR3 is CASSQLTGVVDTQYF. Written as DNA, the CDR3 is TGCGCCAGCAGCCAACTGACAGGGGTTGTAGATACGCAGTATTTT.

CDR3 sequence reads: CAIPGPGTSGRNTGELFF. The CDR3 bases are TGTGCCATCCCTGGCCCCGGGACTAGCGGGAGGAACACCGGGGAGCTGTTTTTT. The chain combines TRBV10-3 with TRBJ2-2; 14 bases fit TRBD2. This CDR3 spans 18 amino acids. Germline V gene lookup returns CDR1 ENHRY and CDR2 SYGVKD. The trim removed 8 bases at V and 1 base at J, leaving 9 bases unmatched.

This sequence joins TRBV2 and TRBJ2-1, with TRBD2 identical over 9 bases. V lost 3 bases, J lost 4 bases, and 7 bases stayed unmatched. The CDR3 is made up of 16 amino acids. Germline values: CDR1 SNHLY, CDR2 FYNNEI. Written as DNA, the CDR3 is TGTGCCAGCAGTGACCGTAGCGGGAGCTGGTACAATGAGCAGTTCTTC. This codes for CASSDRSGSWYNEQFF. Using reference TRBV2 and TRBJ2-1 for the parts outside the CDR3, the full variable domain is EPEVTQTPSHQVTQMGQEVILRCVPISNHLYFYWYRQILGQKVEFLVSFYNNEISEKSEIFDDQFSVERPDGSNFTLKIRSTKLEDSAMYFCASSDRSGSWYNEQFFGPGTRLTVL.

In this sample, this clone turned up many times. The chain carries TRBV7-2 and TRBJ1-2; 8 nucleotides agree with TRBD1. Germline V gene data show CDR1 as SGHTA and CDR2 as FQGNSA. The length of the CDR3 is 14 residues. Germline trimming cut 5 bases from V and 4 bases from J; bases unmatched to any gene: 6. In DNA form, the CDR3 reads TGTGCCAGCAGCGTCGGACAGGGAGGCTATGGCTACACCTTC. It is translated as CASSVGQGGYGYTF.